One sample yielded the 3 T cell receptor beta chains listed below, sequenced in a study of human T cells and chemical hapten exposure. MiXCR, run by TCRdb on the RACE reads, gives a single entry per CDR3 protein. The data show about 380,000 distinct CDR3 sequences, roughly 5% seen once. The time point denotes: pre-sensitization, week 0. The sample's treatment: therapeutic diphenylcyclopropenone sensitization with weekly scalp DPC. The source material was whole blood, sampled in connection with sensitization to the hapten diphenylcyclopropenone (DPC). The receptors come from a woman between 50 and 59 years old with alopecia areata. Some clones in this sample may be carry-over from other donors' samples.

This clonotype has ten or more counts. V and J are TRBV29-1 and TRBJ2-1; perhaps TRBD2 as D (5 bases). The length of the CDR3 is 12 residues. The ends were cut back, 2 bases at V and 9 bases at J, with 11 bases in the middle. Germline V gives CDR1 SQVTM, CDR2 ANQGSEA. The CDR3 is CSVERSGIEQFF. The CDR3 nucleotides are TGCAGCGTTGAAAGGTCGGGGATTGAGCAGTTCTTC.

This clonotype was counted at least ten times. The gene calls are TRBV3-1 and TRBJ1-1; D unclear. The germline V and J ends were trimmed by 6 bases and 2 bases, with 10 bases remaining between them. Looked up from germline, CDR1 is LGHDT and CDR2 is YNNKEL (reference sequence). The CDR3 sequence is 13 residues long. In nucleotides, the CDR3 is TGTGCCAGCAGGCCCAGACCCAACACTGAAGCTTTCTTT. The encoded protein is CASRPRPNTEAFF.

This clonotype has ten or more counts. The chain links TRBV20-1 to TRBJ1-3; no clear D. Germline CDR1 reads DFQATT; CDR2 reads SNEGSKA (reference sequence). V was cut by 3 bases and J by 0 bases, with 18 bases left in between. This CDR3 contains 17 residues. CDR3 loop: CSASRVPRKDSGNTIYF. CDR3 DNA: TGCAGTGCTAGTAGAGTTCCGCGTAAAGACTCTGGAAACACCATATATTTT.